These T cell receptor beta chains were read from a single sample in a study of blood T cells in healthy people across ages. TCRdb analysed the 5' RACE reads with MiXCR anew, one entry per CDR3 protein. The table includes hundreds of thousands of distinct CDR3 sequences, about 30% detected once. The sequencing input was blood. The source of these receptors is an elderly woman in good health. Each CDR3 is given with its conserved first and last residue. The D gene is left open where the match is weak. Size is omitted from some rows. Given values are once, few, many or a class for expanded clones.

J gene | V gene | clone size | D gene | CDR3 DNA | CDR3 protein
TRBJ2-4 | TRBV6-6 | many | NA | TGTGCCACCTCTGGATCAGATCTAGCCAAAAACATTCAGTACTTC | CATSGSDLAKNIQYF
TRBJ1-5 | TRBV30 | many | NA | TGTGCCTGGAGTGACCTCGAGGGGGATAGCAATCAGCCCCAGCATTTT | CAWSDLEGDSNQPQHF
TRBJ2-3 | TRBV10-3 | many | TRBD1 | TGTGCCATCAGCTCGGACAGGGTAATGGATATCGCAGATACGCAGTATTTT | CAISSDRVMDIADTQYF
TRBJ2-2 | TRBV7-3 | many | TRBD2 | TGTGCCAGCAGTGCGGGGGGTAACACCGGGGAGCTGTTTTTT | CASSAGGNTGELFF
TRBJ2-1 | TRBV20-1 | many | NA | TGCAGTGCTAGAACAGGGAGTTCAATGAATGAGCAGTTCTTC | CSARTGSSMNEQFF
TRBJ2-1 | TRBV12-3/TRBV12-4 | NA | NA | TGTGCCAGCAGTCCGACGATCTCCTCCTACAATGAGCAGTTCTTC | CASSPTISSYNEQFF
TRBJ1-1 | TRBV6-5 | NA | TRBD1 | TGTGCCAGCAGCCTGGGACAGGGGGCAGGGTATACTGAAGCTTTCTTT | CASSLGQGAGYTEAFF
TRBJ1-4 | TRBV30 | NA | NA | TGTGCCTGGAGGGTCCTGGGTGGAGAAAAACTGTTTTTT | CAWRVLGGEKLFF
TRBJ2-7 | TRBV5-1 | many | TRBD1 | TGCGCCAACAGCTTGGCTGGGGGACAGACCGATTACGAGCAGTACTTC | CANSLAGGQTDYEQYF
TRBJ1-4 | TRBV5-1 | once | NA | TGCGCCAGCAGCTCGGCAGGGGCCTGGGGTGAAAAACTGTTTTTT | CASSSAGAWGEKLFF
TRBJ2-3 | TRBV12-3/TRBV12-4 | NA | TRBD2 | TGTGCCAGCAGCTCTAGCGGGGGAAGCGCAGATACGGAGTATTTT | CASSSSGGSADTEYF
TRBJ2-4 | TRBV27 | many | TRBD2 | TGTGCCAGCAGTTTGGAGCGGGGCGGAGCCAAAAACATTCAGTACTTC | CASSLERGGAKNIQYF
TRBJ2-5 | TRBV12-3/TRBV12-4 | NA | TRBD1 | TGTGCCAGCAGCTTAGGGGTAGGGGGACAGGGGGCGAGAGAGACCCAGTACTTC | CASSLGVGGQGARETQYF
TRBJ2-7 | TRBV20-1 | many | TRBD1 | TGCAGTGCTAGAGGACCGGGACAGAGCTCCTACGAGCAGTACTTC | CSARGPGQSSYEQYF
TRBJ2-3 | TRBV7-2 | many | TRBD1 | TGTGCCAGCAGCTTAGCTTCGAGGACAGGGGTCAATACGCAGTATTTT | CASSLASRTGVNTQYF
TRBJ1-1 | TRBV29-1 | few | TRBD1 | TGCAGCGTTGGGGGAACCCGGGACAGGGGACCGGACACTGAAGCTTTCTTT | CSVGGTRDRGPDTEAFF
TRBJ2-1 | TRBV3-1 | many | TRBD2 | TGTGCCAGCAGCCGATCTAGCGGGGGGACCCCCTACAATGAGCAGTTCTTC | CASSRSSGGTPYNEQFF
TRBJ2-7 | TRBV7-9 | many | TRBD1 | TGTGCCAGCAGCTTCGGACAGGGGAACTACGAGCAGTACTTC | CASSFGQGNYEQYF
TRBJ2-2 | TRBV30 | few | TRBD1 | TGTGCCTGGAGGGAGACAGGGGTCACCGGGGAGCTGTTTTTT | CAWRETGVTGELFF
TRBJ2-1 | TRBV6-2/TRBV6-3 | many | TRBD2 | TGTGCCAGCATAGCGGGGGGGCCCTTTCAAGTTGTCAATGAGCAGTTCTTC | CASIAGGPFQVVNEQFF
TRBJ1-6 | TRBV18 | many | NA | TGTGCCAGCTCCAGGGAGACACCGGGGAGCAGAAATTCACCCCTCCACTTT | CASSRETPGSRNSPLHF
TRBJ2-7 | TRBV20-1 | many | TRBD2 | TGCAGTGCCTCGCCCCTAGCGGGGCAGCAGTACTTC | CSASPLAGQQYF
TRBJ1-2 | TRBV18 | NA | TRBD1 | TGTGCCAGCTCACCGCCTAACGACAGGGTCAGATCCTATGGCTACACCTTC | CASSPPNDRVRSYGYTF
TRBJ2-7 | TRBV28 | NA | NA | TGTGCCAGCAGTTTAACTACTCCTAGGGAGCAGTACTTC | CASSLTTPREQYF
TRBJ2-3 | TRBV7-3 | many | TRBD2 | TGTGCCAGCAGCTTAAGGCTAGCGGGGGGTTCAGATACGCAGTATTTT | CASSLRLAGGSDTQYF
TRBJ2-3 | TRBV20-1 | NA | TRBD1 | TGCGGTGCTAGAGATTGTGGACAGGGAGTAGATACGCAGTATTTT | CGARDCGQGVDTQYF
TRBJ1-6 | TRBV5-1 | many | NA | TGCGCCAGCAGCCGAACTACAGGGAGTTCACCCCTCCACTTT | CASSRTTGSSPLHF
TRBJ2-6 | TRBV19 | NA | NA | TGTGCCAGTACCCCCTCTGGGGTCAACGTCCTGACTTTC | CASTPSGVNVLTF
TRBJ2-7 | TRBV6-2/TRBV6-3 | many | NA | TGTGCCAGCAGTGATTACTACGAGCAGTACTTC | CASSDYYEQYF
TRBJ2-1 | TRBV7-6 | many | TRBD2 | TGTGCCAGCAGCTTAGCGAGGAGCGGGGGGGACAATGAGCAGTTCTTC | CASSLARSGGDNEQFF
TRBJ2-3 | TRBV6-5 | many | TRBD2 | TGTGCCAGCAGCCCTGGGACTAGCGGATACACAGATACGCAGTATTTT | CASSPGTSGYTDTQYF
TRBJ1-1 | TRBV18 | NA | TRBD1 | TGTGCCAGCTCACCCGCCAGCGGGACAGACCAGAACACTGAAGCTTTCTTT | CASSPASGTDQNTEAFF
TRBJ1-1 | TRBV9 | few | NA | TGTGCCAGCAGCGCAGGGACAATGAACACTGAAGCTTTCTTT | CASSAGTMNTEAFF
TRBJ1-2 | TRBV7-2 | NA | TRBD1 | TGTGCCAGCAGCGGCCGTCGGGACAGGGATTATGGCTACACCTTC | CASSGRRDRDYGYTF
TRBJ2-7 | TRBV5-1 | NA | NA | TGCGCCAGCCGAGAGACAGATGTCTCCTACGAGCAGTACTTC | CASRETDVSYEQYF